This T cell receptor beta chain was identified in a study of shared clonotypes between healthy human individuals. Across the study: Each donor's CD8 memory used one plate, CD8 naive two, each CD4 subset three. Findings of the study overall: Genetic and exposure-history diversity was limited by the small donor number.

Donors, healthy HIV-negative adults, lacked recent acute infections or vaccinations. This clone occurred once. The antigen is undetermined. Here immunoSEQ multiplex PCR was the method, and the copy in TCRdb shows in-frame clones only, minus some. The data show some 700,000 clones, with 90% seen just once and 30% to 40% held by the top ten. Germline V gene lookup returns CDR1 WNHNN and CDR2 SYGVQD (reference sequence). The CDR3 loop spans 19 amino acids. V shed 6 bases and J shed 1 base, with 25 bases lying between them. The specimen was memory CD8+ T cells from PBMCs. Documented subset: CD45RO+ cells pooled with CCR7-negative TemRA cells. This TCR was recovered from a man between 18 and 35 years old in good health. Some clones in this sample may be carry-over from other donors' samples. This chain connects TRBV10-1 to TRBJ2-4, with D possibly being TRBD1 (6 bases). The CDR3 DNA is TGCGCCAGCAGATACTTCCGGGACAAGGGTATCGGGGCCAAAAACATTCAGTACTTC. Its protein is CASRYFRDKGIGAKNIQYF.